The clone carrying this T cell receptor beta chain was seen a single time. How the authors handled the data: Counts of nucleated cells, estimated from reference gene primer amplification, were obtained. Method: immunoSEQ multiplex PCR; TCRdb's copy keeps in-frame clones and lacks some. That table gives V, J and clone size, and the DNA gave D and trimming. The sample yields 200,000 to 300,000 clones, around nine tenths seen once. This sample was included in a study of blood T cell repertoires in COVID-19. For the study at large: COVID-19 samples collected from the United States, Italy and Spain covered acute and convalescent phases.

The CDR3 consists of 13 residues. Germline CDR1 SEHNR, CDR2 FQNEAQ (reference sequence). With 0 bases removed from V and 7 bases from J, the gap between germline ends came to 9 bases. The sample consisted of peripheral blood. The chain links TRBV7-9 to TRBJ1-1; unclear D gene. This receptor was taken from a man aged 35-49 years who had recovered from COVID-19. In DNA form, the CDR3 reads TGTGCCAGCAGCTTAGCTTTGTACGGTGAAGCTTTCTTT. Protein: CASSLALYGEAFF.